What follows is one T cell receptor (beta chain) and its context. Cohorts were assigned according to the clinical history that participants reported. The data belong to a study of blood T cell repertoires in COVID-19. Whole-study context: Italy, Spain and the United States were the sources of the convalescent and acute COVID-19 samples.

Original data processing: Estimation of nucleated cell counts relied on the amplification of reference gene primers. Assay: immunoSEQ multiplex PCR; the TCRdb copy retains only in-frame clones and omits some. That table furnishes V, J and clone size, whereas the DNA furnished D and trimming. The sample has 180,000 or so clones, less than 90% seen once. This TCR was sampled from a woman in her forties or fifties who had recovered from COVID-19. Sequenced sample: PBMCs or T cells enriched from blood (not recorded which).

The CDR3 nucleotides read TGTGCCAGCGCCGCAGGTAGTGAAGCTTTCTTT. The encoded protein is CASAAGSEAFF. The chain couples TRBV5-6 to TRBJ1-1; D is uncertain. V was cut by 7 bases and J by 7 bases, with 11 bases left in between. The CDR3 is 11 residues long. Germline CDR1 is SGHDT and CDR2 is YYEEEE.